This T cell receptor beta chain stems from a study of identical twins. Study-wide findings and caveats: Surplus twin overlap in beta out-of-frame sequences was less pronounced. Abundant beta clonotypes from cord blood bore fewer insertions; memory repertoires lacked this pattern. The authors noted that invariant MAIT and iNKT cells could partly confound zero-insertion analyses.

V dropped 4 bases and J dropped 8 bases, with 15 bases sitting between them. The length of the CDR3 is 14 residues. Germline values: CDR1 KGHSH, CDR2 LQKENI. As regards this clonotype: The antigen is undetermined.

TCRdb itself ran the 5' RACE reads through MiXCR, one entry per CDR3 protein. The data show 1.5 million to 2 million distinct CDR3 sequences, more than 30% seen once. Everyone who donated was a healthy Caucasian. The receptor's source is a newborn girl in good health. This chain connects TRBV18 to TRBJ2-1; tentatively, D is TRBD1 (5 bases). Sample: cord blood. The CDR3 bases are TGTGCCAGCTCACATTCCAGGGCCGGTGATGAGCAGTTCTTC. Its protein product is CASSHSRAGDEQFF.